The text below deals with one T cell receptor beta chain. Per the germline V gene, CDR1 is LGHDT and CDR2 is YNNKEL (reference sequence). The length of the CDR3 is 15 residues. V dropped 4 bases and J dropped 7; count of bases not matched to a gene: 7. This sample was taken from a study of control samples from healthy donors and cancer patients. The assay was immunoSEQ multiplex PCR, and TCRdb's table has in-frame clones only and misses some. The table records approximately 80,000 clones, nearly 90% of them present only once. This receptor was obtained from a woman aged 45 to 65 in good health. The chain employs TRBV3-1 (or the pseudogene TRBV3-2) and TRBJ2-2; 9 positions match TRBD2. Sequenced material: blood. The CDR3 sequence: CASSLRTSVVGELFF. CDR3 nucleotide sequence: TGTGCCAGCAGCCTTCGGACTAGCGTTGTCGGGGAGCTGTTTTTT.